This entry describes one T cell receptor beta chain. Clones were read by immunoSEQ multiplex PCR, and TCRdb kept only the in-frame ones, dropping some. Of under 30,000 clones in the sample, almost 85% were seen once. Germline assignment: CDR1 SEHNR and CDR2 FQNEAQ (reference sequence). CDR3 length: 15 amino acids. V shed 5 bases and J 5 bases; nucleotides not matched to a gene: 8. This specimen comes from a study of blood T cell repertoires in COVID-19. Across the whole study: The study drew acute and convalescent COVID-19 samples from the United States, Italy and Spain.

The TCR originated in an older man with active COVID-19. Sequenced input: peripheral blood. The chain is built from TRBV7-9 and TRBJ2-3, with TRBD2 matching 9 bases. CDR3 region: CASSQASGAGDTQYF. CDR3 nucleotide sequence: TGTGCCAGCAGCCAGGCTAGCGGGGCTGGAGATACGCAGTATTTT.